Each of the 29 T cell receptor beta chains below was sequenced from the same sample in a study of blood T cell repertoires in COVID-19 (dated by TCRdb to between 2020 and 2021). The library was prepared using the immunoSEQ multiplex PCR assay. This immuneACCESS table, as held by TCRdb, lists in-frame sequences with V and J called but not all clones. Of the missing ones, under half trace to an unresolved V gene in checked studies; the others have no known cause. The sample table shows tens of thousands of clones, and more than 70% are seen once. The ten largest clones capture 4.5% to 5.5% of the sample. Sequenced sample: peripheral blood. Source of these receptors: a woman over 75 with active COVID-19.

This clone has only a few counts. The chain links TRBV7-8 to TRBJ1-5, with unresolved D. Germline-derived CDR1 and CDR2 are SGHVS and FQNEAQ. Trimming stripped 5 bases from V and 1 base from J, with 15 bases between. The CDR3 runs 16 residues. In DNA, the CDR3 is TGTGCCAGCAGCCCCTGGGAGGCCTTGAGCAATCAGCCCCAGCATTTT. Protein sequence: CASSPWEALSNQPQHF. Full variable domain (missing parts from reference TRBV7-8 and TRBJ1-5): GAGVSQSPRYKVAKRGQDVALRCDPISGHVSLFWYQQALGQGPEFLTYFQNEAQLDKSGLPSDRFFAERPEGSVSTLKIQRTQQEDSAVYLCASSPWEALSNQPQHFGDGTRLSIL.

The chain links TRBV10-3 to TRBJ2-3, with 7 bases aligning to TRBD2. CDR3 length: 13 residues. Germline assignment: CDR1 ENHRY and CDR2 SYGVKD. J lost 5 bases, V lost 6 bases, and 5 bases had no gene match. CDR3 nucleotides: TGTGCCATCAGGGCGGGAGAGCAAGATACGCAGTATTTT. Its protein is CAIRAGEQDTQYF.

This chain joins TRBV5-8 and TRBJ1-5; 8 bases map to TRBD1. Looked up from germline, CDR1 is SGHTS and CDR2 is YDEGEE. CDR3 length equals 15 residues. V shed 3 bases and J 5 bases; nucleotides not matched to a gene: 7. The CDR3 protein is CASSSTQGVHQPQHF. CDR3 DNA: TGTGCCAGCAGCTCAACACAGGGGGTACATCAGCCCCAGCATTTT.

The V and J genes are TRBV7-2 and TRBJ2-1, with 7 bases identical to TRBD1. The CDR3 spans 15 residues. The J segment lost 12 bases and the V segment lost 4 bases, leaving 15 bases of the junction unmatched. The germline V gene has CDR1 SGHTA and CDR2 FQGNSA. The CDR3 nucleotides are TGTGCCAGCAGCTCCCCCGCAGGGGGAACCGGAGGGCAGTTCTTC. It encodes CASSSPAGGTGGQFF.

The rearrangement joins TRBV24-1 to TRBJ2-3; D gene ambiguous. CDR3 length equals 15 residues. Germline CDR1 is KGHDR and CDR2 is SFDVKD. The ends were cut back, 2 bases at V and 0 bases at J, with 8 bases in the middle. The CDR3 reads CATSDSIASTDTQYF. For the CDR3, the DNA is TGTGCCACCAGTGATTCTATAGCCAGCACAGATACGCAGTATTTT.

This clone was seen only once. For the CDR3, the DNA is TGTGCCAGCAGCTTCCAGGGGGTTGACACTGAAGCTTTCTTT. Protein sequence: CASSFQGVDTEAFF. The V and J genes are TRBV7-9 and TRBJ1-1; 7 nucleotides line up with TRBD1. Germline V lookup: CDR1 SEHNR, CDR2 FQNEAQ (reference sequence). This CDR3 spans 14 amino acids. The J segment lost 3 bases and the V segment lost 3 bases, leaving 4 bases of the junction unmatched. The entire variable domain, with the rest obtained from reference TRBV7-9 and TRBJ1-1, is as follows: DTGVSQNPRHKITKRGQNVTFRCDPISEHNRLYWYRQTLGQGPEFLTYFQNEAQLEKSRLLSDRFSAERPKGSFSTLEIQRTEQGDSAMYLCASSFQGVDTEAFFGQGTRLTVV.

The V gene is TRBV27, the J gene TRBJ2-7; the D is unclear. Looked up from germline, CDR1 is MNHEY and CDR2 is SMNVEV (reference sequence). V dropped 6 bases and J dropped 3 bases, with 12 bases sitting between them. The length of the CDR3 is 13 residues. Written as DNA, the CDR3 is TGTGCCAGCAGCCACAACCCCCGCTACGAGCAGTACTTC. Translated: CASSHNPRYEQYF.

This clone appeared a single time. V and J are TRBV4-3 and TRBJ2-4; possible D gene TRBD2, 5 bases. The germline CDR1 and CDR2 sequences are LGHNA and YSLEER. Trimming left V 3 bases short and J 7 bases short, with 16 bases between. The CDR3 runs 15 residues. The CDR3, as DNA: TGCGCCAGCAGCCAGGGTGCTCGGGGTCATAACATTCAGTACTTC. Protein: CASSQGARGHNIQYF.

The rearrangement uses TRBV6-5 and TRBJ2-3, with TRBD2 as a possible D gene (6 bases). This CDR3 is 15 amino acids long. The V gene's germline CDR1 is MNHEY and CDR2 SVGAGI. Trimming removed 5 bases from V and 1 base from J, with 13 bases in between. This chain's CDR3 is CASSIGRLGTDTQYF. The CDR3 bases are TGTGCCAGCAGTATCGGGAGACTGGGCACAGATACGCAGTATTTT.

This rearrangement joins TRBV20-1 to TRBJ2-2, with 8 positions matching TRBD2. The CDR3 extends over 14 amino acids. Unmatched junction bases numbered 5, after V lost 3 bases and J lost 5 bases. Germline lookup yields CDR1 DFQATT and CDR2 SNEGSKA (reference sequence). This CDR3 is CSASNPGGTGELFF. The CDR3 bases are TGCAGTGCTAGTAATCCGGGAGGGACCGGGGAGCTGTTTTTT.

The rearrangement uses TRBV5-1 and TRBJ1-4, with 9 bases identical to TRBD1. CDR3 length: 16 residues. Per germline, CDR1 SGHRS and CDR2 YFSETQ. V shed 1 base, J shed 3 bases, and the junction held 4 bases outside the gene matches. The CDR3 loop reads CASSLRQGDSNEKLFF. Here the CDR3 DNA reads TGCGCCAGCAGCTTGAGACAGGGGGATTCTAATGAAAAACTGTTTTTT.

J is TRBJ2-1 and V is TRBV28; 7 bases are shared with TRBD2. The germline V gene has CDR1 MDHEN and CDR2 SYDVKM. CDR3 length: 15 residues. The V and J ends lost 6 bases and 2 bases, in that order; junction bases with no gene match: 7. CDR3 protein: CASRAGTTAYNEQFF. The CDR3 DNA reads TGTGCCAGCAGGGCCGGGACTACCGCCTACAATGAGCAGTTCTTC. Filled out from reference TRBV28 and TRBJ2-1, the complete variable domain reads DVKVTQSSRYLVKRTGEKVFLECVQDMDHENMFWYRQDPGLGLRLIYFSYDVKMKEKGDIPEGYSVSREKKERFSLILESASTNQTSMYLCASRAGTTAYNEQFFGPGTRLTVL.

This chain joins TRBV11-3 and TRBJ2-1, with 9 bases matching TRBD2. V dropped 4 bases and J dropped 7; count of bases not matched to a gene: 8. Germline V gene data show CDR1 as SGHNT and CDR2 as YENEEA. The CDR3 consists of 15 residues. CDR3 DNA sequence: TGTGCCAGCAGCTCTGGCGGACTAGCGAGGAATGAGCAGTTCTTC. Encoded protein: CASSSGGLARNEQFF.

The chain combines TRBV29-1 with TRBJ2-5; the D gene is possibly TRBD1 (5 bases). V lost 3 bases to trimming and J lost 5 bases, with 13 bases between them. Germline CDR1 is SQVTM and CDR2 is ANQGSEA. The CDR3 totals 13 residues. CDR3 sequence (DNA): TGCAGCGTTGACCGTCAGGGTGACGAGACCCAGTACTTC. Amino acids: CSVDRQGDETQYF. Drawing the rest from reference TRBV29-1 and TRBJ2-5, the complete variable domain is SAVISQKPSRDICQRGTSLTIQCQVDSQVTMMFWYRQQPGQSLTLIATANQGSEATYESGFVIDKFPISRPNLTFSTLTVSNMSPEDSSIYLCSVDRQGDETQYFGPGTRLLVL.

J is TRBJ2-7 and V is TRBV6-2 or TRBV6-3; a possible D gene is TRBD2 (5 bases). This CDR3 is built from 13 residues. The V and J ends lost 4 bases and 4 bases respectively, with 11 bases between them. CDR1 MNHEY and CDR2 SVGEGT come from the germline V gene. CDR3 loop: CASSSSLGYEQYF. The CDR3 DNA follows: TGTGCCAGCAGTTCTAGCCTGGGTTACGAGCAGTACTTC.

V gene TRBV7-2 combines with J gene TRBJ2-7; possibly TRBD1 for D (6 bases). The CDR3 consists of 15 residues. The V gene's germline CDR1 is SGHTA and CDR2 FQGNSA. Trimming took off 1 base at V and 3 bases at J, with 13 bases between the two ends. CDR3 loop: CASSLDAGENYEQYF. For the CDR3, the DNA is TGTGCCAGCAGCTTAGATGCAGGGGAGAACTACGAGCAGTACTTC.

The chain is built from TRBV14 and TRBJ2-3; no clear D. Germline values: CDR1 SGHDN, CDR2 FVKESK. The V gene lost 0 bases and the J gene lost 4 bases, with 5 bases spanning the gap. The CDR3 extends over 13 amino acids. The CDR3 protein is CASSQEPADTQYF. The CDR3 coding sequence is TGTGCCAGCAGCCAAGAGCCGGCAGATACGCAGTATTTT.

This rearrangement joins TRBV7-9 to TRBJ2-5, with TRBD2 matching 7 bases. Germline assignment: CDR1 SEHNR and CDR2 FQNEAQ (reference sequence). The CDR3 contains 16 residues. The trim removed 3 bases at V and 0 bases at J, leaving 7 bases unmatched. The CDR3 DNA reads as TGTGCCAGCAGCTTCAACTTGGGAGGGTACCAAGAGACCCAGTACTTC. Residues: CASSFNLGGYQETQYF.

The chain combines TRBV15 with TRBJ1-5; D is possibly TRBD1 (6 bases). V was pared by 0 bases and J by 5 bases, with 11 bases between. The germline CDR1 and CDR2 sequences are LNHNV and YYDKDF (reference sequence). The CDR3 runs to 15 residues. CDR3 residues: CATSRDQRGYQPQHF. The CDR3 region has the DNA TGTGCCACCAGCAGAGATCAAAGGGGGTATCAGCCCCAGCATTTT.

This clone was seen a single time. This rearrangement joins TRBV28 to TRBJ2-4, with D tentatively TRBD2 (6 bases). Germline loops: CDR1 MDHEN, CDR2 SYDVKM. V lost 5 bases, J lost 0 bases, and 23 bases lay in between. The CDR3 spans 19 residues. CDR3 amino acids: CASSPYGGISLLAKNIQYF. The CDR3 DNA follows: TGTGCCAGCAGTCCCTATGGGGGGATTTCGTTACTAGCCAAAAACATTCAGTACTTC.

On this clone: This sample includes further DNA sequences coding for the same CDR3. This chain links TRBV6-2 or TRBV6-3 with TRBJ2-7; D is unclear. Germline CDR1 is MNHEY and CDR2 is SVGEGT. Trimming took 5 bases from V and 3 from J, leaving 5 bases between them. The CDR3 consists of 11 residues. CDR3 loop: CASSTVYEQYF. As DNA, the CDR3 is TGTGCCAGCAGTACAGTCTACGAGCAGTACTTC.

The genes are TRBV9 and TRBJ2-1, with a tentative D call TRBD2 (6 bases). V lost 4 bases and J lost 4, with 12 bases in between. The CDR3 contains 14 residues. Germline V gives CDR1 SGDLS, CDR2 YYNGEE. This chain's CDR3 is CASSSSGRYNEQFF. The CDR3 DNA sequence: TGTGCCAGCAGCTCATCCGGGAGATACAATGAGCAGTTCTTC.

This clone was seen a handful of times. The V call is TRBV7-9, the J call TRBJ1-5; D gene ambiguous. This CDR3 is built from 12 residues. Trimming shortened V by 5 bases and J by 4 bases, and 6 bases separated the two germline ends. CDR1 and CDR2 (germline): SEHNR, FQNEAQ (reference sequence). CDR3 in amino acids: CASSGSNQPQHF. CDR3 sequence (DNA): TGTGCCAGCAGCGGGAGTAATCAGCCCCAGCATTTT.

This clone was found a few times. V gene TRBV19 combines with J gene TRBJ1-3; TRBD1 is a possible D gene (6 bases). This CDR3 region has 14 residues. V dropped 3 bases and J dropped 0 bases, with 6 bases sitting between them. The V gene's germline CDR1 is LNHDA and CDR2 SQIVND (reference sequence). CDR3 DNA: TGTGCCAGTAGTATGGACAGCTCTGGAAACACCATATATTTT. Its translation is CASSMDSSGNTIYF.

This rearrangement joins TRBV11-1 to TRBJ2-7; perhaps TRBD2 as D (6 bases). Trimming took off 1 base at V and 3 bases at J, with 13 bases between the two ends. This CDR3 is 15 amino acids long. Germline V gene sequence: CDR1 SGHAT, CDR2 FQDESV (reference sequence). Written as DNA, the CDR3 is TGTGCCAGCAGCTTAGAATCGGGGAGGTTCTACGAGCAGTACTTC. This translates into CASSLESGRFYEQYF.

The CDR3 reads CASRQIRGRNEQYF. The CDR3 region has the DNA TGTGCCAGCAGGCAGATCAGGGGTAGGAACGAGCAGTACTTC. This chain uses TRBV7-9 with TRBJ2-7; the D gene is possibly TRBD1 (6 bases). The CDR3 has 14 residues. CDR1 is SEHNR, CDR2 FQNEAQ, per germline (reference sequence). V shed 6 bases and J shed 5 bases, with 17 bases lying between them.

The chain carries TRBV6-2 or TRBV6-3 and TRBJ1-2; D gene unclear. The germline V gene has CDR1 MNHEY and CDR2 SVGEGT. Between the trimmed V and J ends, which lost 2 bases and 4 bases, there was a span of 5 bases. The CDR3 is 12 amino acids. The chain's CDR3 is CASSYGSYGYTF. CDR3 in DNA: TGTGCCAGCAGTTACGGGAGCTATGGCTACACCTTC.

J is TRBJ2-3 and V is TRBV4-1; D is possibly TRBD2 (6 bases). Between the trimmed V and J ends, which lost 7 bases and 5 bases, there was a span of 19 bases. Germline values: CDR1 MGHRA, CDR2 YSYEKL. The CDR3 sequence is 15 residues long. CDR3 DNA sequence: TGCGCCAGCAATCAAGTATGGAGGGGAAAAGATACGCAGTATTTT. As protein: CASNQVWRGKDTQYF.

The CDR3 nucleotides read TGTGCCAGCAGCTCCCAGACAGGGGGAAGTTACAATGAGCAGTTCTTC. Translating it yields CASSSQTGGSYNEQFF. The chain combines TRBV11-2 with TRBJ2-1; TRBD1 agrees at 9 bases. V shed 4 bases and J 4 bases; nucleotides not matched to a gene: 8. CDR1 is SGHAT and CDR2 is FQNNGV in the germline V gene. The CDR3 contains 16 residues.